The clone carrying this T cell receptor (beta chain) was detected a few times. Its antigen is unknown. The data belong to a study of post-analysis software for immune sequencing data. Study-wide results and caveats: Patients used about 5 TRBV segments, including TRBV5-6, TRBV5-1 and TRBV20-1, more often than controls. Compared against controls, patients with multiple sclerosis displayed significantly lower normalized Chao1 diversity. Same-batch preparations were strongly co-clustered by F measure.

V shed 7 bases and J shed 13 bases, with 9 bases lying between them. The germline CDR1 and CDR2 sequences are SEHNR and FQNEAQ (reference sequence). The CDR3 totals 9 residues. Each TCR beta cDNA library carried unique molecular identifiers. The yield from approximately 1 to 10 million T cells was approximately 500,000 cDNA molecules in total. Via MiXCR, TCRdb re-called the PCR reads, giving one row per CDR3 protein. The sample has approximately 730,000 distinct CDR3 sequences; roughly 46% are singletons. The receptor was derived from a girl aged 5 to 17 with multiple sclerosis. V and J are TRBV7-9 and TRBJ2-3, with unresolved D. Sequencing input: blood. The CDR3 reads CASTIGKYF. The CDR3 DNA reads TGTGCCAGCACCATCGGAAAGTATTTT.